This T cell receptor beta chain was captured by sequencing in a study of cytomegalovirus exposure and HLA in healthy donors. Study-level points and caveats: Association of a missense DCLRE1C variant with TCR beta V- and J-gene trimming was reported in a later analysis. The authors later found HLA-associated TCR beta chains more clonally expanded than equally common others. In a later analysis, CMV-associated beta chains were mostly HLA-associated, it appeared. According to the study, roughly 160 TCR beta chains were cytomegalovirus-associated.

In the PCR, 60 Vbeta and 13 Jbeta primers were used. Using immunoSEQ multiplex PCR, the repertoire was profiled, and TCRdb retains in-frame clones only, with some absent. The sample contains some 190,000 clones, almost 75% of which appear only once. Looked up from germline, CDR1 is KGHSH and CDR2 is LQKENI. CDR3 length: 12 residues. The V segment lost 3 bases and the J segment 10 bases; nucleotides outside the gene matches: 5. A note on this clone: What it binds is not known.

The specimen was PBMCs. V usage is TRBV18 and J usage is TRBJ1-1, with 7 bases aligning to TRBD1. The clonotype comes from a woman in her twenties or thirties in good health and CMV-seropositive. The DNA for the CDR3 is TGTGCCAGCTCACCGGACAGGTTTGGAGCTTTCTTT. Protein sequence: CASSPDRFGAFF.